A selection of T cell receptor beta chains follows, all from one sample in a study of T-cell reconstitution after alpha-beta-depleted transplantation in children. TCRdb reanalysed the PCR reads using MiXCR and keeps one entry per CDR3 protein. In the table there are hundreds of thousands of distinct CDR3 sequences, about 31% of which are singletons. Sample: PBMCs from the stem cell graft donor, taken from the stem cell graft. These receptors were collected from a human donor who donated a stem cell graft to a child with aplastic anemia. Both conserved end residues are trimmed from each CDR3.

v_call	j_call	cdr3_aa
TRBV20-1	TRBJ2-2	SARRTSVGTGEPF
TRBV27	TRBJ1-5	ASKLGNQPQH
TRBV20-1	TRBJ2-2	SATPSGINTGELF
TRBV6-5	TRBJ2-1	ASSYRYNHEQF
TRBV11-2	TRBJ2-1	ASSSLLRDRGNNEQF
TRBV7-9	TRBJ2-4	ASSLVETGKNIQY
TRBV6-5	TRBJ1-2	ASSYPSRYYGYT
TRBV6-1	TRBJ2-1	ASSGDSRVSYNEQF
TRBV5-6	TRBJ2-5	ASSFQNQETQY
TRBV18	TRBJ1-2	ASSPRAPGDYGYT
TRBV3-1	TRBJ2-3	ASQVGGTDTQY
TRBV20-1	TRBJ2-1	SAGEDEQF
TRBV20-1	TRBJ2-1	SAVPGLAGGYEQF
TRBV6-2/TRBV6-3	TRBJ2-2	ASSYPTGGKSVGTGELF
TRBV12-3/TRBV12-4	TRBJ2-4	ASSFGLAVAKNIQY
TRBV3-1	TRBJ1-2	ASSHAEGYT
TRBV2	TRBJ2-5	ASSALRETWGETQY
TRBV11-2	TRBJ1-1	ASSSKGQMNTEAF
TRBV20-1	TRBJ2-7	SARDPRTSGSYEQY
TRBV7-9	TRBJ1-1	ASSVSIKNTEAF
TRBV14	TRBJ2-1	ASSQTGNEQF
TRBV7-2	TRBJ2-5	ASSNRGQETQY
TRBV5-1	TRBJ1-5	ASSLDQGPQH
TRBV7-6	TRBJ2-3	ASSLRSTTSTDTQY
TRBV6-5	TRBJ2-1	ASSYPDRGDNEQF
TRBV30	TRBJ1-5	AWSVLPGNQPQH
TRBV6-1	TRBJ1-1	ASSLGSERTEAF
TRBV9	TRBJ2-7	ASSVGGTGGSEQY